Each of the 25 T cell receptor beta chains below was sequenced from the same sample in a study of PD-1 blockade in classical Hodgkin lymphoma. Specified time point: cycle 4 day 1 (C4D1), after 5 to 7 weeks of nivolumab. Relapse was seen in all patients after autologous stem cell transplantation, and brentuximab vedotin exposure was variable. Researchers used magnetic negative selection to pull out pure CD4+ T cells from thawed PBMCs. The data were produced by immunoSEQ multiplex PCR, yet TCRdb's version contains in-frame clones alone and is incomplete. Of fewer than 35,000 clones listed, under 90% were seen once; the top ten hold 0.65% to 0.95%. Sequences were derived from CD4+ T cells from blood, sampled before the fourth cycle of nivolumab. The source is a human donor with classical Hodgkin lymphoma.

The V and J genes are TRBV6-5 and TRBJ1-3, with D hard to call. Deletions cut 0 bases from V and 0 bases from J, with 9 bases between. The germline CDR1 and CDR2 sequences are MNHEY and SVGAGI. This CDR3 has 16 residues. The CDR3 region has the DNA TGTGCCAGCAGTTACTCAAGGGCAGACTCTGGAAACACCATATATTTT. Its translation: CASSYSRADSGNTIYF.

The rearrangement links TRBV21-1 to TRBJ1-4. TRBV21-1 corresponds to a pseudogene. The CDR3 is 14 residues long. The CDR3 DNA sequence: TGTGCCAGCAGCCCTCCGGGACTCTATGAAAAACTGTTTTTT. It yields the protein CASSPPGLYEKLFF.

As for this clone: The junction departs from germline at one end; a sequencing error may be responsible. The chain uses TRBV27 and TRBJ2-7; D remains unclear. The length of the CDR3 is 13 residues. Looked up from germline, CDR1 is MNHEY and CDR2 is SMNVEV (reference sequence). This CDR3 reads CASSRSDSYGQYF. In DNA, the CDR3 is TGTGCCAGCAGCCGTAGTGACTCCTACGGGCAGTACTTC.

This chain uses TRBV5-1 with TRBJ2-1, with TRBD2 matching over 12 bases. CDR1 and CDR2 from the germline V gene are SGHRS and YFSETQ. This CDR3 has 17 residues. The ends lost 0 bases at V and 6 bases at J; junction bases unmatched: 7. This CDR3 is CASSLVRLAGGSNEQFF. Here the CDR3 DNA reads TGCGCCAGCAGCTTGGTACGCCTAGCGGGGGGGTCCAATGAGCAGTTCTTC. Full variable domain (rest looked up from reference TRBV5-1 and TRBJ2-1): KAGVTQTPRYLIKTRGQQVTLSCSPISGHRSVSWYQQTPGQGLQFLFEYFSETQRNKGNFPGRFSGRQFSNSRSEMNVSTLELGDSALYLCASSLVRLAGGSNEQFFGPGTRLTVL.

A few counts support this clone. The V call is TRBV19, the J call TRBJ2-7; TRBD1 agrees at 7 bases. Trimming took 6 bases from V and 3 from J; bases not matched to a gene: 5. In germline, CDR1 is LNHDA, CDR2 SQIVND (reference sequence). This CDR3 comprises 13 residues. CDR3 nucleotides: TGTGCCAGTAGACGGACAGGCAACTACGAGCAGTACTTC. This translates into CASRRTGNYEQYF.

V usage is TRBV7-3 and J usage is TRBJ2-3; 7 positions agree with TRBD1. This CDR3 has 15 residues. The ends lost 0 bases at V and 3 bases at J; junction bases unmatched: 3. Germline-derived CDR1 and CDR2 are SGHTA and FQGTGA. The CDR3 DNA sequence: TGTGCCAGCAGCTTAACAGGGGGCGAAACAGATACGCAGTATTTT. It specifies CASSLTGGETDTQYF.

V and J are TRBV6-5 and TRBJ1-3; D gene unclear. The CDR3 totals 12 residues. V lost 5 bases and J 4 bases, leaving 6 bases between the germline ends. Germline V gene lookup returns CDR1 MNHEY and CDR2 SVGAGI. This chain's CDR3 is CASSEGGNTIYF. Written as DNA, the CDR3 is TGTGCCAGCAGTGAAGGGGGAAACACCATATATTTT.

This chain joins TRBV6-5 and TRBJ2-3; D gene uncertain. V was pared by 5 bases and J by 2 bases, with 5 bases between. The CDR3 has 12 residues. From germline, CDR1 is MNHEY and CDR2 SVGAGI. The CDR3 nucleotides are TGTGCCAGCAGTCGGAACACAGATACGCAGTATTTT. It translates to CASSRNTDTQYF.

Here the CDR3 reads CASSPAPKGQNSPLHF. The CDR3 nucleotides read TGTGCCAGCAGCCCCGCGCCCAAGGGGCAGAATTCACCCCTCCACTTT. The rearrangement joins TRBV11-2 to TRBJ1-6; a weak D match, TRBD1 (5 bases). The CDR3 runs to 16 residues. V was trimmed by 5 bases and J by 7 bases, leaving 18 bases between them. Germline CDR1 and CDR2: SGHAT and FQNNGV.

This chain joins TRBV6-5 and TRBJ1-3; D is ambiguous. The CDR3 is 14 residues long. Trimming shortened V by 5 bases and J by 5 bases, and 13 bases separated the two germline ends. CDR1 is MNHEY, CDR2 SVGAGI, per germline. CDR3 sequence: CASSPRTARNTIYF. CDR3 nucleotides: TGTGCCAGCAGTCCCCGGACGGCTCGAAACACCATATATTTT.

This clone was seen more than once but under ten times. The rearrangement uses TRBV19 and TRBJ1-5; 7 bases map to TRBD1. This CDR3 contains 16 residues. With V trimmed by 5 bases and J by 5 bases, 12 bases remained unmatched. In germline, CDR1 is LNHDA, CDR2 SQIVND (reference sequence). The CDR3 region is CASSLRQGPGDQPQHF. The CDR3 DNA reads TGTGCCAGTAGTCTCCGACAGGGACCTGGGGATCAGCCCCAGCATTTT. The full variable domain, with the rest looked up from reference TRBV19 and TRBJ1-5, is DGGITQSPKYLFRKEGQNVTLSCEQNLNHDAMYWYRQDPGQGLRLIYYSQIVNDFQKGDIAEGYSVSREKKESFPLTVTSAQKNPTAFYLCASSLRQGPGDQPQHFGDGTRLSIL.

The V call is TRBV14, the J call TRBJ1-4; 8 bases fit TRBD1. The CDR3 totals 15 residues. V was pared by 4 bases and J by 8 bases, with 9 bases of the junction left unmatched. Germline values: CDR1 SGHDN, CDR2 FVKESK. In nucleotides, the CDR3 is TGTGCCAGCAGCCCAACGACAGGGGCGAAGGAAAAACTGTTTTTT. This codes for CASSPTTGAKEKLFF.

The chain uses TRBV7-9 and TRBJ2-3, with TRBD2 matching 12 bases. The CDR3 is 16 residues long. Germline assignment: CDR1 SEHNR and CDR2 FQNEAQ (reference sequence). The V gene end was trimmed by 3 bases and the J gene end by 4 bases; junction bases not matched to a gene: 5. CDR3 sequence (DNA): TGTGCCAGCAGCTTTCGACTAGCGGGGGAGTCAGATACGCAGTATTTT. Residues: CASSFRLAGESDTQYF.

CDR3 residues: CSVLGRTNTGELFF. CDR3 nucleotide sequence: TGCAGCGTTCTGGGCAGAACGAACACCGGGGAGCTGTTTTTT. V is TRBV29-1 and J is TRBJ2-2; unclear D gene. Looked up from germline, CDR1 is SQVTM and CDR2 is ANQGSEA. Trimming removed 5 bases from V and 0 bases from J, with 10 bases in between. The CDR3 consists of 14 residues.

The CDR3 DNA reads TGCGCCAGCAGCCAAGTCCAAGCCCAGGGGGAGGGCATTCAGTACTTC. This sequence encodes CASSQVQAQGEGIQYF. The J gene is TRBJ2-4, the V gene TRBV4-1; D could derive from TRBD1 or TRBD2 (7 bases each). The CDR3 contains 16 residues. V lost 1 base, J lost 9 bases, and 19 bases lay in between. From germline, CDR1 is MGHRA and CDR2 YSYEKL.

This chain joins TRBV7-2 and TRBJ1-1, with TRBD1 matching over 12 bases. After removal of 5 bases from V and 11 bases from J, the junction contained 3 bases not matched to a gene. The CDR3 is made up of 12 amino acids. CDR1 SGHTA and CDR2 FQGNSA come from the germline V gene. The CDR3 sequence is CASSEGQGAAFF. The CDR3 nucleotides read TGTGCCAGCAGCGAGGGACAGGGGGCTGCTTTCTTT.

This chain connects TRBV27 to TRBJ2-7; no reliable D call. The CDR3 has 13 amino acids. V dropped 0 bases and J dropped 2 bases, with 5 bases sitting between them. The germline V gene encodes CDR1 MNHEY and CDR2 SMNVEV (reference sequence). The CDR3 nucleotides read TGTGCCAGCAGTTTATCTGGGGCCTACGAGCAGTACTTC. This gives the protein CASSLSGAYEQYF.

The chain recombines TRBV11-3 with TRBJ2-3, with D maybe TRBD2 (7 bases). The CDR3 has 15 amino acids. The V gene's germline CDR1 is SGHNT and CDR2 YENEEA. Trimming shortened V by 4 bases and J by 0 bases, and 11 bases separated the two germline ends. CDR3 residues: CASSSGGTSTDTQYF. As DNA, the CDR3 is TGTGCCAGCAGCTCCGGGGGGACAAGCACAGATACGCAGTATTTT.

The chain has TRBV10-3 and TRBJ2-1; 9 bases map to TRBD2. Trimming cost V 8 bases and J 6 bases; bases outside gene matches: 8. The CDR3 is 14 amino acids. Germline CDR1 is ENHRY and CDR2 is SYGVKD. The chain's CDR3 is CAIGSGLARNEQFF. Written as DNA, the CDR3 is TGTGCCATCGGGTCGGGACTAGCCCGCAATGAGCAGTTCTTC.

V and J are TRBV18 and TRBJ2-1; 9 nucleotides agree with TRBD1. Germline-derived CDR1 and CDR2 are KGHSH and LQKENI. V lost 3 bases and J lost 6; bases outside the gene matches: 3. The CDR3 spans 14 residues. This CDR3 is CASSPPTGGNEQFF. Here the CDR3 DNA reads TGTGCCAGCTCACCTCCGACAGGGGGCAATGAGCAGTTCTTC.

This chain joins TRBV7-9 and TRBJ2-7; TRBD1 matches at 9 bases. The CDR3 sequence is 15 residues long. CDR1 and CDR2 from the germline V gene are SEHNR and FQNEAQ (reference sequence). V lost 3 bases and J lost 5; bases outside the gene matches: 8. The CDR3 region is CASSFGGTGWHEQYF. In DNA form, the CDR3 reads TGTGCCAGCAGCTTCGGGGGGACAGGGTGGCACGAGCAGTACTTC.

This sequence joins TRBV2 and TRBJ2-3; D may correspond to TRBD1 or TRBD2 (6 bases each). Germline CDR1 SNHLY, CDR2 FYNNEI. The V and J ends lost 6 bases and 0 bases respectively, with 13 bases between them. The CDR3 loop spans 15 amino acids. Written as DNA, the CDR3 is TGTGCCAGCAGCAGAGGGGGGTACAGCACAGATACGCAGTATTTT. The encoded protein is CASSRGGYSTDTQYF. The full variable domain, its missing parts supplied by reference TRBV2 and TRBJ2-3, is EPEVTQTPSHQVTQMGQEVILRCVPISNHLYFYWYRQILGQKVEFLVSFYNNEISEKSEIFDDQFSVERPDGSNFTLKIRSTKLEDSAMYFCASSRGGYSTDTQYFGPGTRLTVL.

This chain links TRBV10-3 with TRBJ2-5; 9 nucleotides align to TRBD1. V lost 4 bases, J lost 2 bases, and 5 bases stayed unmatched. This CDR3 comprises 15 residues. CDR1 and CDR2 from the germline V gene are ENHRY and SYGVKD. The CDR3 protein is CAISVGQGTQETQYF. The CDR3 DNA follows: TGTGCCATCAGTGTCGGACAGGGGACACAAGAGACCCAGTACTTC.

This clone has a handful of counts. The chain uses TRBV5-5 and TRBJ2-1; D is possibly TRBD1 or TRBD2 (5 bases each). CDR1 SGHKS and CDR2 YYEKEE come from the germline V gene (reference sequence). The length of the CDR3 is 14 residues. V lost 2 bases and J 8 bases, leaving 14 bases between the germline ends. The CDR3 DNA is TGTGCCAGCAGCTTCATAAGGGGAGTTGATGAGCAGTTCTTC. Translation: CASSFIRGVDEQFF.

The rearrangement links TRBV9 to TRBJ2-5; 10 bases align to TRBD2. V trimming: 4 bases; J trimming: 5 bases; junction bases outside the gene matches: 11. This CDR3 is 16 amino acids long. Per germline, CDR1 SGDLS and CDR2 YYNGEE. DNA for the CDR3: TGTGCCAGCAGCTCCGGACTAGCGGACATTCGGGAGACCCAGTACTTC. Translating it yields CASSSGLADIRETQYF. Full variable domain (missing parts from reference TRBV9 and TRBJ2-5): DSGVTQTPKHLITATGQRVTLRCSPRSGDLSVYWYQQSLDQGLQFLIQYYNGEERAKGNILERFSAQQFPDLHSELNLSSLELGDSALYFCASSSGLADIRETQYFGPGTRLLVL.